The entry below describes one T cell receptor (beta chain). This sample is part of a study of shared clonotypes between healthy human individuals. Assay execution took place at the deep level. For unsorted PBMC, around 280 ng DNA per replicate equaled roughly 31,000 T cell genomes. Sequencing on ten immunoSEQ deep assay plates was performed for unsorted PBMC DNA. The table came from immunoSEQ multiplex PCR; TCRdb's copy has only in-frame clones and leaves some out. Here the sample spans more than 450,000 clones, 70% to 80% being singletons. The CDR3 is 17 residues long. Trimming shortened V by 3 bases and J by 3 bases, and 21 bases separated the two germline ends. The germline gives CDR1 SGHRS, CDR2 YFSETQ.

The J gene is TRBJ1-1, the V gene TRBV5-1; tentatively, D is TRBD1 (5 bases). The sample consisted of PBMCs. The TCR comes from a woman between 40 and 55 years old in good health. Some clones in this sample may be carry-over from other donors' samples. The CDR3 region has the DNA TGCGCCAGCAGCTCAACCTCAGGGTTTTTTCTGGACACTGAAGCTTTCTTT. This gives the protein CASSSTSGFFLDTEAFF.